A selection of T cell receptor beta chains follows, all from one sample in a study of T cells expressing NK-cell markers. TCRdb re-called the 5' RACE reads, yielding one record per CDR3 amino acid sequence without DNA. The sample data list 200,000 to 300,000 distinct CDR3 sequences. Material for sequencing was blood T cells: a sorted CD56 or NKG2C T cell subset, CD4+ or CD8+ T cells, or bulk PBMC T cells (not recorded which). These receptors all come from a man between 18 and 29 years old in good health. Both conserved end residues are part of each CDR3. Fields, in order: V gene, CDR3 length, J gene, CDR3 protein.

TRBV20-1	15	TRBJ2-5	CSARSVGGYQETQYF
TRBV15	13	TRBJ2-4	CATTTGAKNIQYF
TRBV9	17	TRBJ2-2	CASSLTGGPLSTGELFF
TRBV20-1	13	TRBJ2-1	CSALSGRSNEQFF
TRBV24-1	12	TRBJ2-2	CATSVQTGELFF
TRBV5-5	15	TRBJ2-5	CASSFAGNGGETQYF
TRBV11-3	17	TRBJ2-1	CASSLDSTSPGDNEQFF
TRBV27	11	TRBJ2-5	CATSVGETQYF
TRBV28	17	TRBJ2-7	CASSSLGRGTRSYEQYF
TRBV5-1	14	TRBJ1-2	CASSTSRTIDGYTF
TRBV29-1	14	TRBJ1-5	CSVGGGQGGQPQHF
TRBV18	16	TRBJ2-1	CASSPPLGAAYNEQFF
TRBV15	17	TRBJ2-1	CATSRDPPANLYNEQFF
TRBV3-1	18	TRBJ2-1	CASSPLGLAGGPGNEQFF
TRBV10-3	14	TRBJ1-2	CAINIPGQGSGYTF
TRBV29-1	11	TRBJ1-2	CSVARVNGYTF
TRBV29-1	18	TRBJ2-3	CSATGLAGGRLTTDTQYF